This is a list of T cell receptor beta chains from one sample in a study of human T cells and chemical hapten exposure. TCRdb independently ran MiXCR on the RACE reads; one entry per CDR3 protein. The sample yields approximately 350,000 distinct CDR3 sequences, under 8% seen once. Sequenced material: whole blood, taken in connection with sensitization to the hapten diphenylcyclopropenone (DPC). These receptors were collected from a woman aged 18 to 35 with alopecia areata. Some clones in this sample may be carry-over from other donors' samples. The CDR3 runs from the conserved cysteine through the conserved F or W. The D gene is left open where the match is weak. Some rows mark clone size as missing; the rest say once, few, many or name a class of expanded clone.

V	J	D	size	DNA	CDR3
TRBV2	TRBJ2-1	NA	many	TGTGCCAGCAGTTACGAGAGGTACAATGAGCAGTTCTTC	CASSYERYNEQFF
TRBV27	TRBJ2-6	NA	NA	TGTGCCAGCAGCCCTGCGGGGCGGGGGGCCAACGTCCTGACTTTC	CASSPAGRGANVLTF
TRBV6-1	TRBJ1-1	NA	NA	TGTGCCAGCAGAATCCTCCGGGACGCTGAAGCTTTCTTT	CASRILRDAEAFF
TRBV11-1	TRBJ2-6	NA	many	TGTGCCAGCAGTCAGAGGATAGGCCTCTCTGGGGCCAACGTCCTGACTTTC	CASSQRIGLSGANVLTF
TRBV7-9	TRBJ1-3	NA	NA	TGTGCCAGCAGCGTGGGCCGCGGAAACACCATATATTTT	CASSVGRGNTIYF
TRBV12-5	TRBJ1-6	TRBD1	few	TGTGCTAGTGGTTCTGAGCAGGGGGACTATAATTCACCCCTCCACTTT	CASGSEQGDYNSPLHF
TRBV10-3	TRBJ2-7	TRBD1	few	TGTGCCATCAGTGAGTCGCCCCCCGGGACAGGGGGCGAGCAGTACTTC	CAISESPPGTGGEQYF
TRBV5-1	TRBJ2-5	NA	many	TGCGCCAGCAGCTTGGGCGGTAAAGAGACCCAGTACTTC	CASSLGGKETQYF
TRBV7-9	TRBJ1-3	NA	few	TGTGCCAGCAGCGCTCTGAGCTCTGGAAACACCATATATTTT	CASSALSSGNTIYF
TRBV6-6	TRBJ2-4	NA	NA	TGTGCCAGCAGTCAATTACAGGGTCCCCTGGTAGCCAAAAACATTCAGTACTTC	CASSQLQGPLVAKNIQYF
TRBV5-1	TRBJ2-7	NA	few	TGCGCCAGCAGCTTGCAGGGGCCAAGAGAGCAGTACTTC	CASSLQGPREQYF
TRBV18	TRBJ1-2	TRBD1	NA	TGTGCCAGCTCGAGAGACGTGGGACAGGGAATTTATGGCTACACCTTC	CASSRDVGQGIYGYTF
TRBV7-3	TRBJ2-6	NA	NA	TGTGCCAGCAGCCCTCCACGGGACGGGGTTCCTATTGGGGCCAACGTCCTGACTTTC	CASSPPRDGVPIGANVLTF
TRBV6-5	TRBJ1-4	TRBD1	many	TGTGCCAGCAGTCCAATTACAGGGGGGGGTGAAAAACTGTTTTTT	CASSPITGGGEKLFF
TRBV12-3/TRBV12-4	TRBJ1-2	NA	few	TGTGCCAGCAGGGGGTTGGACAGACAGAATTCCGGCTACACCTTC	CASRGLDRQNSGYTF
TRBV5-1	TRBJ1-3	NA	few	TGCGCCAGCAGCTTGGCGGGTGGCCAAGGAAGGGGAAACACCATATATTTT	CASSLAGGQGRGNTIYF
TRBV5-1	TRBJ2-3	NA	many	TGCGCCAGCAGCTCCAGGATGAGCACAGATACGCAGTATTTT	CASSSRMSTDTQYF
TRBV7-9	TRBJ2-7	NA	NA	TGTGCCAGCAGCTCCACCGGGACCTACTACGAGCAGTACTTC	CASSSTGTYYEQYF
TRBV6-5	TRBJ1-1	NA	NA	TGTGCCAGCAGTACGAGGGATAGCACTGAAGCTTTCTTT	CASSTRDSTEAFF
TRBV20-1	TRBJ2-3	TRBD2	NA	TGCAGTGCTAGTCCTGGACTAGCCGGAGGGGATACGCAGTATTTT	CSASPGLAGGDTQYF
TRBV7-2	TRBJ1-4	NA	many	TGTGCCAGCAGGCCCCGGGGGACCAATGAAAAACTGTTTTTT	CASRPRGTNEKLFF
TRBV10-3	TRBJ2-7	NA	few	TGTGCCATCAGCAAAGGCGGGGCCTACGAGCAGTACTTC	CAISKGGAYEQYF
TRBV6-5	TRBJ1-5	TRBD1	NA	TGTGCCAGCAGTCCGTACAGTACAGGGGACCTCAGACTACCCCAGCATTTT	CASSPYSTGDLRLPQHF
TRBV5-1	TRBJ1-5	TRBD1	NA	TGCGCCAGCAGCTTAGGCCATTCAGGGGGAAACCAGCCCCAGCATTTT	CASSLGHSGGNQPQHF
TRBV10-3	TRBJ1-6	NA	few	TGTGCCATCAGTACGGGGGGTAGGGATTCACCCCTCCACTTT	CAISTGGRDSPLHF
TRBV12-3/TRBV12-4	TRBJ1-6	NA	few	TGTGCCAGCAGTTTGAACATTGGATCACCCCTCCACTTT	CASSLNIGSPLHF
TRBV12-3/TRBV12-4	TRBJ2-1	TRBD1	few	TGTGCCAGCACCCACGAGGGACAGGGTCTGCCTCGGGATGAGCAGTTCTTC	CASTHEGQGLPRDEQFF
TRBV4-3	TRBJ2-7	NA	NA	TGCGCCAGCAGCCTCCCGACAGGTACCTACGAGCAGTACTTC	CASSLPTGTYEQYF
TRBV5-1	TRBJ2-5	TRBD2	few	TGCGCCAGCAGCTTGGCCGGGACTAGCGCAGAGACCCAGTACTTC	CASSLAGTSAETQYF
TRBV5-1	TRBJ2-5	TRBD1	many	TGCGCCAGCTGCCCGGACAGGTCACAAGAGACCCAGTACTTC	CASCPDRSQETQYF
TRBV10-3	TRBJ1-2	NA	NA	TGTGCCATCAGTGATAATCCAGGGATGATGTATGGCTACACCTTC	CAISDNPGMMYGYTF
TRBV28	TRBJ2-7	TRBD2	few	TGTGCCAGCAGTTTAGTTTCAGCGGGGGGGCCATACGAGCAGTACTTC	CASSLVSAGGPYEQYF
TRBV12-3/TRBV12-4	TRBJ1-1	NA	NA	TGTGCCAGCTCGCCACGAGGGGGGGTGAGGACTGAAGCTTTCTTT	CASSPRGGVRTEAFF
TRBV28	TRBJ2-3	NA	NA	TGTGCCAGCAGGTCCCTTTTAACAGATACGCAGTATTTT	CASRSLLTDTQYF
TRBV29-1	TRBJ1-1	TRBD1	NA	TGCAGCGTTGAAGATGAGGAGAGGGTAACAGGGGGTATCACTGAAGCTTTCTTT	CSVEDEERVTGGITEAFF
TRBV27	TRBJ1-1	NA	few	TGTGCCAGCAGTTTATCGTGGACGGGAAGACGGACTGAAGCTTTCTTT	CASSLSWTGRRTEAFF
TRBV7-7	TRBJ2-3	NA	many	TGTGCTAGCAGCTTCGAAGGGGGTACGCAGTATTTT	CASSFEGGTQYF
TRBV6-5	TRBJ2-3	TRBD2	NA	TGTGCCAGCAGTTACTCAGGGCGGGGGGGCCTTGTCCCCCCAGATACGCAGTATTTT	CASSYSGRGGLVPPDTQYF
TRBV2	TRBJ2-1	NA	many	TGTGCCAGCAAATTGGCGGGACAACCAGAGCAGTTCTTC	CASKLAGQPEQFF
TRBV7-3	TRBJ1-2	NA	NA	TGTGCCAGCAGCCGAGACCCTAGCTATGGCTACACCTTC	CASSRDPSYGYTF
TRBV29-1	TRBJ2-7	NA	many	TGCAGCGTTAAGGGTGCCGGGAACGAGCAGTACTTC	CSVKGAGNEQYF
TRBV7-9	TRBJ2-3	NA	few	TGTGCCAGCAGCTACCAACAGGGACGGGCAGATACGCAGTATTTT	CASSYQQGRADTQYF
TRBV3-1	TRBJ1-1	TRBD1	NA	TGTGCCAGCAGCCTTCTGACAGGGGGCTCTGAAGCTTTCTTT	CASSLLTGGSEAFF
TRBV4-3	TRBJ1-4	TRBD1	few	TGCGCCAGCAGCCAGAACCGGGACAGGGGTAGGAATGAAAAACTGTTTTTT	CASSQNRDRGRNEKLFF
TRBV29-1	TRBJ1-1	NA	NA	TGCAGCGTTGAGTCGCTGGGGGCCGGGAACACTGAAGCTTTCTTT	CSVESLGAGNTEAFF
TRBV29-1	TRBJ2-4	NA	NA	TGCAGCGTGCTCAACCCCGGGGACATTCAGTACTTC	CSVLNPGDIQYF
TRBV5-6	TRBJ1-5	NA	NA	TGTGCCAGCAGCGAAAAGCGCGGACGCAATCAGCCCCAGCATTTT	CASSEKRGRNQPQHF
TRBV20-1	TRBJ1-1	NA	few	TGCAGTGCCGTGGGGGAGACTGAAGCTTTCTTT	CSAVGETEAFF
TRBV5-1	TRBJ1-6	TRBD1	NA	TGCGCCAGCAGTAAGGGACAGGGGACCTCCTATAATTCACCCCTCCACTTT	CASSKGQGTSYNSPLHF
TRBV28	TRBJ1-1	TRBD1	few	TGTGCCAGCAGTTCCATACTCGACCGAACAGGGGGAGGGAAGGACACTGAAGCTTTCTTT	CASSSILDRTGGGKDTEAFF
TRBV28	TRBJ2-7	NA	few	TGTGCCAGCAGCCCGGGACAAACAACTTACGAGCAGTACTTC	CASSPGQTTYEQYF
TRBV19	TRBJ2-7	NA	many	TGTGCCAGTAAAGGGGTGACCTACGAGCAGTACTTC	CASKGVTYEQYF
TRBV6-4	TRBJ2-2	NA	many	TGTGCCAGCAGTGACGACTTCTACACCGGGGAGCTGTTTTTT	CASSDDFYTGELFF